This T cell receptor (beta chain) came from a study of spatial heterogeneity in lung cancer. Whole-study context: Fewer alpha-chain than beta-chain sequences were consistently detected. General study points: One measure, the expanded intratumoral alpha and beta TCR count, tracked tumor mutation counts. Ubiquitous and regional expanded TCR counts correlated with ubiquitous and regional nonsynonymous mutations, respectively.

The V and J ends lost 1 base and 1 base, in that order; junction bases with no gene match: 5. Germline V CDR1 and CDR2: DFQATT, SNEGSKA (reference sequence). The CDR3 consists of 16 residues. Time point in this sample: sample taken at primary tumor resection. Unsorted tumor, nontumor lung tissue or cryopreserved PBMC supplied the whole RNA. By its share, this clonotype is medium-sized. Its antigen is as yet unknown. TCRdb recomputed calls from the 5' RACE reads with MiXCR, one row per CDR3 protein. The table shows roughly 8,000 distinct CDR3 sequences, with 7.5% to 10% occurring only once. The V call is TRBV20-1, the J call TRBJ1-5; 9 bases are shared with TRBD1. Source: lung tumor tissue, taken at surgery. The clonotype comes from a male donor with early-stage non-small cell lung cancer. The chain's CDR3 is CSARAAQGASNQPQHF. The CDR3 DNA follows: TGCAGTGCTAGAGCCGCACAGGGGGCGAGCAATCAGCCCCAGCATTTT.